A selection of T cell receptor beta chains follows, all from one sample in a study of spatial heterogeneity in lung cancer. TCRdb redid the calling of the 5' RACE reads with MiXCR, one entry per CDR3 protein. The sample has tens of thousands of distinct CDR3 sequences, 5% to 7.5% seen once; the top ten hold 10%. The sequencing here drew on lung tumor tissue, taken at surgery. All receptors derive from a male donor with early-stage non-small cell lung cancer. The CDR3 runs from the conserved cysteine through the conserved F or W. The D gene is left open where the match is weak. Clone size appears in some rows only: once, few, many, or a class for an expanded clone.

d_gene	v_gene	abundance	j_gene	CDR3aa	CDR3nt
NA	TRBV6-1	NA	TRBJ1-1	CASSGTPRSEAFF	TGTGCCAGCAGTGGGACACCGAGGTCCGAAGCTTTCTTT
NA	TRBV7-2	many	TRBJ2-3	CASSLLTSTDTQYF	TGTGCCAGCAGCTTACTCACAAGCACAGATACGCAGTATTTT
NA	TRBV7-9	many	TRBJ2-5	CASSLPTGQQETQYF	TGTGCCAGCAGCTTACCGACAGGACAACAAGAGACCCAGTACTTC
NA	TRBV2	many	TRBJ1-2	CASRDRGYTF	TGTGCCAGCAGGGACCGTGGCTACACCTTC
NA	TRBV28	NA	TRBJ2-1	CASNLESTNNEQFF	TGTGCCAGCAACCTTGAGTCCACCAACAATGAGCAGTTCTTC
TRBD1	TRBV5-1	many	TRBJ1-4	CASSSGGTGDEKLFF	TGCGCCAGCAGCTCCGGCGGGACAGGGGACGAAAAACTGTTTTTT
TRBD2	TRBV6-1	few	TRBJ2-3	CASSTSGGASDTQYF	TGTGCCAGCAGTACCAGCGGGGGGGCCTCAGATACGCAGTATTTT
TRBD2	TRBV20-1	NA	TRBJ2-3	CSASQASGDSDTQYF	TGCAGTGCTAGCCAGGCTAGCGGGGATTCAGATACGCAGTATTTT
TRBD2	TRBV20-1	many	TRBJ2-1	CSASHHLASGSRGNEQFF	TGCAGTGCTAGCCATCATCTGGCTAGCGGGAGTAGGGGCAATGAGCAGTTCTTC
TRBD2	TRBV20-1	many	TRBJ2-1	CSASRPGLALNEQFF	TGCAGTGCTAGCCGGCCGGGACTAGCATTAAATGAGCAGTTCTTC
NA	TRBV28	medium-sized	TRBJ1-1	CATQRGGDTEAFF	TGTGCCACCCAACGGGGGGGTGACACTGAAGCTTTCTTT
TRBD2	TRBV12-5	many	TRBJ2-6	CASGPGGTGANVLTF	TGTGCTAGTGGCCCGGGAGGGACTGGGGCCAACGTCCTGACTTTC
NA	TRBV5-1	few	TRBJ2-4	CASSQGQPNFKNIQYF	TGCGCCAGCAGCCAAGGACAGCCCAATTTCAAAAACATTCAGTACTTC
TRBD1	TRBV6-2/TRBV6-3	many	TRBJ2-5	CAGRGPWPQETQYF	TGTGCCGGAAGGGGGCCCTGGCCCCAAGAGACCCAGTACTTC
NA	TRBV24-1	many	TRBJ2-5	CATSFGPGMDSMYF	TGTGCCACCAGTTTTGGACCCGGGATGGATTCTATGTACTTC
TRBD1	TRBV2	many	TRBJ2-1	CATTDRPGYNEQFF	TGTGCCACCACGGACAGGCCCGGTTACAATGAGCAGTTCTTC
TRBD1	TRBV30	many	TRBJ1-1	CAWNLGQVNTEAFF	TGTGCCTGGAACCTAGGACAGGTCAACACTGAAGCTTTCTTT
NA	TRBV29-1	many	TRBJ1-2	CSASGQHGYTF	TGCAGCGCTAGCGGACAGCATGGCTACACCTTC
NA	TRBV6-6	many	TRBJ2-7	CASSQGGDEQYF	TGTGCCAGCAGCCAAGGGGGTGACGAGCAGTACTTC
NA	TRBV14	many	TRBJ2-5	CASSQDWETQYF	TGTGCCAGCAGCCAAGATTGGGAGACCCAGTACTTC
NA	TRBV9	many	TRBJ1-5	CASSVEGRIRQPQHF	TGTGCCAGCAGCGTCGAGGGGCGAATCCGTCAGCCCCAGCATTTT
NA	TRBV9	many	TRBJ1-1	CASNSGTEGTEAFF	TGTGCCAGCAACTCCGGGACGGAGGGTACTGAAGCTTTCTTT
TRBD1	TRBV6-5	many	TRBJ2-2	CASSTFPGQGLAGELFF	TGTGCCAGCAGTACCTTTCCGGGACAGGGGTTGGCCGGGGAGCTGTTTTTT
NA	TRBV28	many	TRBJ1-5	CASRSALNQPQHF	TGTGCCAGCAGATCCGCCCTAAATCAGCCCCAGCATTTT
NA	TRBV7-2	many	TRBJ2-6	CASSALLSGANVLTF	TGTGCCAGCAGCGCCCTTCTCTCTGGGGCCAACGTCCTGACTTTC
NA	TRBV7-9	many	TRBJ2-3	CASSSSDTQYF	TGTGCCAGCAGTTCCTCAGATACGCAGTATTTT
TRBD1	TRBV20-1	many	TRBJ1-2	CSLRTGGNYGYTF	TGCAGTCTACGGACAGGGGGGAACTATGGCTACACCTTC
NA	TRBV28	many	TRBJ2-1	CASSFSGVGIGEQFF	TGTGCCAGCAGTTTTAGCGGCGTAGGTATTGGGGAGCAGTTCTTC
NA	TRBV4-3	many	TRBJ1-1	CASSQQKALNTEAFF	TGCGCCAGCAGCCAACAAAAGGCGTTGAACACTGAAGCTTTCTTT
NA	TRBV7-2	NA	TRBJ2-7	CASKAWSSSYEQYF	TGTGCCAGCAAAGCCTGGAGTAGCTCCTACGAGCAGTACTTC
NA	TRBV7-9	NA	TRBJ2-5	CASSLVLGGETQYF	TGTGCCAGCAGCTTAGTTCTGGGGGGAGAGACCCAGTACTTC
NA	TRBV7-2	many	TRBJ2-1	CASSLPGGLYNEQFF	TGTGCCAGCAGCTTACCTGGGGGGCTATACAATGAGCAGTTCTTC
NA	TRBV11-1	many	TRBJ2-7	CASSTYGEQYF	TGTGCCAGCAGTACTTACGGAGAGCAGTACTTC
TRBD2	TRBV11-2	many	TRBJ2-5	CASSYGLAGASLETQYF	TGTGCCAGCAGCTACGGACTAGCGGGAGCCTCGCTAGAGACCCAGTACTTC
TRBD2	TRBV20-1	many	TRBJ2-7	CSGLAGGPYEQYF	TGCAGTGGACTAGCGGGGGGACCTTACGAGCAGTACTTC
TRBD1	TRBV20-1	many	TRBJ1-6	CSARSTGGLTPLHF	TGCAGTGCTAGGTCGACAGGGGGCTTGACACCCCTCCACTTT
TRBD2	TRBV20-1	many	TRBJ2-7	CSAPVTSGIIAYEQYF	TGCAGTGCCCCGGTCACTAGCGGAATTATAGCCTACGAGCAGTACTTC
TRBD2	TRBV4-2	many	TRBJ2-5	CASSRTSGGNMETQYF	TGTGCCAGCAGCCGCACTAGCGGGGGGAATATGGAGACCCAGTACTTC
TRBD1	TRBV7-3	medium-sized	TRBJ2-2	CASSLVGTGQNTGELFF	TGTGCCAGCAGCTTAGTGGGGACAGGCCAGAACACCGGGGAGCTGTTTTTT
NA	TRBV7-8	many	TRBJ1-1	CASSLPGGGTEAFF	TGTGCCAGCAGCTTACCTGGGGGCGGCACTGAAGCTTTCTTT
NA	TRBV6-2/TRBV6-3	many	TRBJ1-5	CASKDPSNQPQHF	TGTGCCAGCAAGGACCCGAGCAATCAGCCCCAGCATTTT
NA	TRBV6-2/TRBV6-3	many	TRBJ2-1	CASTSYGSLENEQFF	TGTGCCAGCACCTCCTACGGGTCTTTGGAAAATGAGCAGTTCTTC
NA	TRBV5-4	many	TRBJ2-1	CASSLFKYNEQFF	TGTGCCAGCAGCTTGTTTAAATACAATGAGCAGTTCTTC
NA	TRBV7-3	many	TRBJ2-1	CASKSGPYNEQFF	TGTGCCAGCAAGAGCGGGCCTTACAATGAGCAGTTCTTC
NA	TRBV5-4	many	TRBJ1-1	CASRPRGESTEAFF	TGTGCCAGCAGACCCCGGGGGGAGAGCACTGAAGCTTTCTTT